This T cell receptor beta chain is drawn from a study of blood T cell repertoires in COVID-19. Background on the study: Material from acute and convalescent COVID-19 was sourced from the United States, Italy and Spain. The cDNA or gDNA used as material had been derived from T cells, B-cell-depleted T cells, or PBMCs.

Seattle's cohort entered during active infection and was followed longitudinally. The CDR3 covers 14 residues. The germline CDR1 and CDR2 sequences are MDHEN and SYDVKM. J was trimmed by 7 bases and V by 8 bases; bases with no gene match: 7. Sequencing used immunoSEQ multiplex PCR; TCRdb keeps in-frame clones, though not all of them. The data hold 100,000 to 150,000 clones, with 75% to 90% observed a single time. This TCR came from a woman aged 80 or over with COVID-19, enrolled during active disease. The sample was peripheral blood. The chain joins TRBV28 to TRBJ2-1, with 11 bases that match TRBD1. In DNA form, the CDR3 reads TGTGCCAGCCGCCCCGGACAGGGGGCAAATGAGCAGTTCTTC. It is translated as CASRPGQGANEQFF.